This is a list of T cell receptor beta chains from one sample in a study of T-cell reconstitution after alpha-beta-depleted transplantation in children. A single record per CDR3 protein comes from TCRdb applying MiXCR to the PCR reads. The data show fewer than 750,000 distinct CDR3 sequences, 27% seen once. The sequenced sample was PBMCs, obtained before TCRalphabeta/CD19-depleted stem cell transplant. These receptors were obtained from a boy under three years old with Wiskott-Aldrich syndrome, due to receive a stem cell transplant. CDR3s include the opening cysteine and the closing phenylalanine or tryptophan. The order of the fields is D gene, clone size, J gene, V gene, CDR3 DNA, CDR3 protein. The D gene is left open where the match is weak. Some rows mark clone size as missing; the rest say once, few, many or name a class of expanded clone.

D: .; size: .; J: TRBJ1-5; V: TRBV19; DNA: TGTGCCAGTAGTTGGGCAGGGCGCAATCAGCCCCAGCATTTT; CDR3: CASSWAGRNQPQHF
D: .; size: few; J: TRBJ2-7; V: TRBV5-1; DNA: TGCGCCAGCAGGAAGAACTACGAGCAGTACTTC; CDR3: CASRKNYEQYF
D: TRBD2; size: .; J: TRBJ2-5; V: TRBV5-1; DNA: TGCGCCAGCAGCTCGGGGACTAGCGGGATCGGAGAGACCCAGTACTTC; CDR3: CASSSGTSGIGETQYF
D: .; size: .; J: TRBJ2-4; V: TRBV7-8; DNA: .; CDR3: CASSLVGQGAMYF
D: .; size: .; J: TRBJ2-3; V: TRBV11-1; DNA: TGTGCCAGCAGTCCCCGGGCTACCACAGATACGCAGTATTTT; CDR3: CASSPRATTDTQYF
D: TRBD1; size: many; J: TRBJ1-1; V: TRBV2; DNA: TGTGCCAGCACAGAACAGGGGGTCGACACTGAAGCTTTCTTT; CDR3: CASTEQGVDTEAFF
D: .; size: few; J: TRBJ1-5; V: TRBV6-2/TRBV6-3; DNA: TGTGCCAGCAGTCGAACAGGGACGGGTCAGCCCCAGCATTTT; CDR3: CASSRTGTGQPQHF
D: TRBD2; size: .; J: TRBJ2-3; V: TRBV20-1; DNA: TGCAGTGCTAGTAGTTTAGTGAGCGGGATTCCTACGCAGTATTTT; CDR3: CSASSLVSGIPTQYF
D: .; size: .; J: TRBJ2-2; V: TRBV5-1; DNA: TGCGCCAGCAGCTGGGGACTGCGCGGTAACACCGGGGAGCTGTTTTTT; CDR3: CASSWGLRGNTGELFF
D: TRBD1; size: .; J: TRBJ2-7; V: TRBV5-1; DNA: TGCGCCAGCCGACAGGGGTCTAGTCGGTACGAGCAGTACTTC; CDR3: CASRQGSSRYEQYF
D: .; size: few; J: TRBJ2-7; V: TRBV20-1; DNA: TGCAGTGCCGGCAGGGACACCTACGAGCAGTACTTC; CDR3: CSAGRDTYEQYF
D: .; size: few; J: TRBJ1-5; V: TRBV6-1; DNA: TGTGCCAGCAGTGAATTTCGGGGAGCGGGTCAGCCCCAGCATTTT; CDR3: CASSEFRGAGQPQHF
D: .; size: .; J: TRBJ1-2; V: TRBV20-1; DNA: TGCAGTGGTAGGGAAGGGGGTGGCTACACCTTC; CDR3: CSGREGGGYTF
D: .; size: once; J: TRBJ1-1; V: TRBV30; DNA: TGTGCCTGGAGTCGTGGGGGTCTTACTGAAGCTTTCTTT; CDR3: CAWSRGGLTEAFF
D: .; size: .; J: TRBJ1-1; V: TRBV4-1; DNA: TGCGCCAGCAGCCAAGGGGTCTCAACGCGAAACACTGAAGCTTTCTTT; CDR3: CASSQGVSTRNTEAFF
D: .; size: .; J: TRBJ2-5; V: TRBV7-9; DNA: TGTGCCAGCAGCACCAGCTGGGGGGGCTCTGGAGAGACCCAGTACTTC; CDR3: CASSTSWGGSGETQYF
D: TRBD1; size: .; J: TRBJ2-5; V: TRBV10-3; DNA: TGTGCCATCAGTGACCAGACAGGGATGGGTGAGACCCAGTACTTC; CDR3: CAISDQTGMGETQYF
D: .; size: .; J: TRBJ2-2; V: TRBV9; DNA: TGTGCCAGCAGCGTAAGCCCGCAGTGGACCGGGGAGCTGTTTTTT; CDR3: CASSVSPQWTGELFF
D: TRBD1; size: few; J: TRBJ1-6; V: TRBV11-2; DNA: TGTGCCAGCAGCTTAGAGGAGGGACAGGGATCTTCACCCCTCCACTTT; CDR3: CASSLEEGQGSSPLHF
D: TRBD1; size: few; J: TRBJ1-1; V: TRBV29-1; DNA: TGCAGCGTCAATTCGGACAGGGCTGAAGCTTTCTTT; CDR3: CSVNSDRAEAFF
D: TRBD2; size: few; J: TRBJ2-1; V: TRBV15; DNA: TGTGCCACCAGCTGGTTGCTAGCGGGGTTCTACAATGAGCAGTTCTTC; CDR3: CATSWLLAGFYNEQFF
D: TRBD1; size: .; J: TRBJ2-7; V: TRBV16; DNA: TGTGCCAGCAGCCAAGTTCGGACAGGGATCTACGAGCAGTACTTC; CDR3: CASSQVRTGIYEQYF
D: .; size: few; J: TRBJ1-2; V: TRBV5-1; DNA: TGCGCCAGCAGCTTGGCTTTAAGTACCTATGGCTACACCTTC; CDR3: CASSLALSTYGYTF
D: TRBD1; size: few; J: TRBJ2-7; V: TRBV5-1; DNA: TGCGCCAGCGGGGACAGAACCTACGAGCAGTACTTC; CDR3: CASGDRTYEQYF
D: .; size: few; J: TRBJ2-7; V: TRBV7-2; DNA: TGTGCCAGCAGCTTAAGAACGACATTACAGGCGTACGAGCAGTACTTC; CDR3: CASSLRTTLQAYEQYF
D: .; size: .; J: TRBJ1-2; V: TRBV12-3/TRBV12-4; DNA: TGTGCCAGCTCGAGTTGGGGCAGCCACCCCTATGGCTACACCTTC; CDR3: CASSSWGSHPYGYTF
D: .; size: few; J: TRBJ2-3; V: TRBV5-6; DNA: TGTGCCAGCAGATACAGGGTCGCGGATACGCAGTATTTT; CDR3: CASRYRVADTQYF
D: TRBD1; size: .; J: TRBJ1-5; V: TRBV7-2; DNA: TGTGCCAGCACCTTGGACAGGACTTCCAATCAGCCCCAGCATTTT; CDR3: CASTLDRTSNQPQHF
D: .; size: .; J: TRBJ2-1; V: TRBV24-1; DNA: TGTGCCACCAGTAAGGAGGGTGAGCAGTTCTTC; CDR3: CATSKEGEQFF
D: .; size: .; J: TRBJ2-7; V: TRBV30; DNA: TGTGCCTGGAGTATCACCTACGAGCAGTACTTC; CDR3: CAWSITYEQYF
D: TRBD1; size: .; J: TRBJ1-6; V: TRBV18; DNA: TGTGCCAGCTCACCCCGGGACAGGGTGATGGGTTCACCCCTCCACTTT; CDR3: CASSPRDRVMGSPLHF
D: TRBD1; size: few; J: TRBJ1-5; V: TRBV5-1; DNA: TGCGCCAGCAGCTGGGGGACAGCCCTCAATCAGCCCCAGCATTTT; CDR3: CASSWGTALNQPQHF
D: TRBD1; size: .; J: TRBJ1-1; V: TRBV12-3/TRBV12-4; DNA: TGTGCCAGCAGTTTGTTGGACAGGGACACTGAAGCTTTCTTT; CDR3: CASSLLDRDTEAFF
D: .; size: few; J: TRBJ1-5; V: TRBV18; DNA: TGTGCCAGCTCACCACAGGGGGATCAGCTCCAGCATTTT; CDR3: CASSPQGDQLQHF
D: .; size: few; J: TRBJ2-7; V: TRBV20-1; DNA: TGCAGTGCTACCCACGGAGGAACCTACGAGCAGTACTTC; CDR3: CSATHGGTYEQYF
D: .; size: once; J: TRBJ2-3; V: TRBV25-1; DNA: TGTGCCTGCAGTGAGCCAGGGGCAGATACGCAGTATTTT; CDR3: CACSEPGADTQYF
D: TRBD2; size: few; J: TRBJ2-1; V: TRBV10-3; DNA: TGTGCCATCAGTGAGCTAATGACTAGCGGGGGGTATGAGCAGTTCTTC; CDR3: CAISELMTSGGYEQFF
D: .; size: .; J: TRBJ2-1; V: TRBV5-1; DNA: TGCGCCAGCAGCTCCATAGCGGAGTGGAATGAGCAGTTCTTC; CDR3: CASSSIAEWNEQFF
D: TRBD2; size: .; J: TRBJ2-2; V: TRBV11-2; DNA: TGTGCCAGCAGCTTTGGCGGGAGGGCCCTCACCGGGGAGCTGTTTTTT; CDR3: CASSFGGRALTGELFF
D: .; size: .; J: TRBJ1-2; V: TRBV20-1; DNA: TGCAGTGCTAGAAAGACGGGAAACTATGGCTACACCTTC; CDR3: CSARKTGNYGYTF
D: .; size: .; J: TRBJ2-4; V: TRBV4-2; DNA: TGTGCCAGCAGCCAAGATGGCGGGACAGCCAAAAACATTCAGTACTTC; CDR3: CASSQDGGTAKNIQYF
D: .; size: once; J: TRBJ1-5; V: TRBV15; DNA: TGTGCCACCAGCCCAGGGAGGGTTCAGCCCCAGCATTTT; CDR3: CATSPGRVQPQHF
D: .; size: many; J: TRBJ2-2; V: TRBV5-1; DNA: TGCGCCAGCAGCTTGACCGGGACGATGCCTACCGGGGAGCTGTTTTTT; CDR3: CASSLTGTMPTGELFF
D: .; size: .; J: TRBJ2-3; V: TRBV20-1; DNA: TGCAGTGCTAGAGATGCTAGAGCGGGTACGCAGTATTTT; CDR3: CSARDARAGTQYF
D: .; size: few; J: TRBJ2-4; V: TRBV25-1; DNA: TGTGCCAGCAGTGAATATTCAGGGATCATTCAGTACTTC; CDR3: CASSEYSGIIQYF
D: .; size: .; J: TRBJ2-1; V: TRBV29-1; DNA: TGCAGCGTTGCGCGTGTCAATGAGCAGTTCTTC; CDR3: CSVARVNEQFF
D: .; size: .; J: TRBJ2-7; V: TRBV29-1; DNA: TGCAGCGGGCAGGGGTCCTACGAGCAGTACTTC; CDR3: CSGQGSYEQYF
D: .; size: few; J: TRBJ2-6; V: TRBV11-2; DNA: TGTGCCAGCAGCTTAGAACTCTCTGGGGCCAACGTCCTGACTTTC; CDR3: CASSLELSGANVLTF
D: TRBD2; size: .; J: TRBJ2-1; V: TRBV5-1; DNA: TGCGCCAGCAGCTTTAATAGCGGGAGGGCCTACAATGAGCAGTTCTTC; CDR3: CASSFNSGRAYNEQFF
D: TRBD2; size: .; J: TRBJ2-3; V: TRBV12-3/TRBV12-4; DNA: TGTGCCAGCAGCCCGCTAGCGGGAGGGTACACAGATACGCAGTATTTT; CDR3: CASSPLAGGYTDTQYF
D: TRBD1; size: .; J: TRBJ2-7; V: TRBV29-1; DNA: TGCAGCGCCGTTCCGGGACAGGGGGCCAACGAGCAGTACTTC; CDR3: CSAVPGQGANEQYF
D: .; size: few; J: TRBJ1-2; V: TRBV13; DNA: TGTGCCAGCAGCTTCGGGAAAGGGGGATATGGCTACACCTTC; CDR3: CASSFGKGGYGYTF
D: .; size: .; J: TRBJ2-7; V: TRBV29-1; DNA: TGCAGCGTTGATGGTGCGGGTAACTCCTACGAGCAGTACTTC; CDR3: CSVDGAGNSYEQYF
D: TRBD2; size: .; J: TRBJ2-7; V: TRBV10-3; DNA: TGTGCCATCAGTGAGTCGAGGTCGGGGACTAGCATCTGGAACGAGCAGTACTTC; CDR3: CAISESRSGTSIWNEQYF
D: .; size: .; J: TRBJ2-4; V: TRBV3-1; DNA: TGTGCCAGCAGCCAATTTCAGGGGTTTGCCAAAAACATTCAGTACTTC; CDR3: CASSQFQGFAKNIQYF